Listed below are T cell receptor beta chains from one sample, sequenced in a study of identical twins. TCRdb analysed the 5' RACE reads with MiXCR anew, one entry per CDR3 protein. There are some 330,000 distinct CDR3 sequences in the sample; roughly 9% occur only once, and 8.5% to 10% lies in the top ten. The sequenced sample consisted of naive T cells sorted from blood. These receptors originate from a woman in her fifties or sixties in good health. Each CDR3 is given with its conserved first and last residue. Fields, in order: V gene, CDR3 protein.

v_call: TRBV24-1
cdr3_aa: CATSDRATGLTDTQYF

v_call: TRBV20-1
cdr3_aa: CSARDDDRGLTEAFF

v_call: TRBV4-2
cdr3_aa: CASSQDRQVFGYTF

v_call: TRBV20-1
cdr3_aa: CSAREWTAEYEQYF

v_call: TRBV7-9
cdr3_aa: CASSLGTYTIYF

v_call: TRBV7-9
cdr3_aa: CASSSGDDPKQFF

v_call: TRBV19
cdr3_aa: CASSIIGTGFYEQYF

v_call: TRBV2
cdr3_aa: CARQRLQETQYF

v_call: TRBV12-3/TRBV12-4
cdr3_aa: CASSPRSQETQYF

v_call: TRBV11-2
cdr3_aa: CASSLTAYEQFF

v_call: TRBV24-1
cdr3_aa: CATSVARGTEAFF

v_call: TRBV10-3
cdr3_aa: CAISWTSGRDSEQFF

v_call: TRBV13
cdr3_aa: CASSLSLAPRKGQFF

v_call: TRBV14
cdr3_aa: CASSRVRTGAHNEQFF

v_call: TRBV20-1
cdr3_aa: CSARAPRDINTGELFF

v_call: TRBV10-3
cdr3_aa: CAISESTGYGYTF

v_call: TRBV4-1
cdr3_aa: CASSQGSVYEQYF

v_call: TRBV5-1
cdr3_aa: CASSLVHGTDTQYF

v_call: TRBV9
cdr3_aa: CASSVRGSSTDTQYF

v_call: TRBV2
cdr3_aa: CASSSEVKTQYF

v_call: TRBV5-1
cdr3_aa: CASSINQGAGNTIYF

v_call: TRBV29-1
cdr3_aa: CSVGDSNQPQHF

v_call: TRBV29-1
cdr3_aa: CSVEDKGGELFF

v_call: TRBV11-2
cdr3_aa: CASSLRRDGPEQYF

v_call: TRBV20-1
cdr3_aa: CSAETSHSSYNEQFF

v_call: TRBV20-1
cdr3_aa: CSARWTTYEQYF